The clone carrying this T cell receptor (beta chain) has just one count. Antigen unknown. A read error may be the cause here, since a much bigger clone is one base away. Trimming pared 6 bases from V and 5 bases from J, leaving 22 bases between. The CDR3 is 16 residues long. Germline lookup yields CDR1 WSHSY and CDR2 SAAADI. The data were obtained in a study of blood T cells in healthy people across ages. Study-level findings and limits: Higher diversity, along with more naive CD4+ cells, distinguished long-lived donors from aged donors.

For the second PCR, which ran for about 6 to 11 cycles, a sample-barcoded 5' primer and a J-beta primer mix were used. TCRdb re-called the 5' RACE reads through MiXCR, storing one row per CDR3 protein. The sample records some 1.6 million distinct CDR3 sequences, 34% being singletons. The receptor's source is a woman aged 30 to 39 in good health. The rearrangement uses TRBV10-2 and TRBJ2-5; no firm D call. The sample comprised blood. The CDR3 protein is CASRGLVLDSVETQYF. The CDR3 DNA follows: TGCGCCAGCAGGGGCCTGGTCTTAGACTCGGTCGAGACCCAGTACTTC.